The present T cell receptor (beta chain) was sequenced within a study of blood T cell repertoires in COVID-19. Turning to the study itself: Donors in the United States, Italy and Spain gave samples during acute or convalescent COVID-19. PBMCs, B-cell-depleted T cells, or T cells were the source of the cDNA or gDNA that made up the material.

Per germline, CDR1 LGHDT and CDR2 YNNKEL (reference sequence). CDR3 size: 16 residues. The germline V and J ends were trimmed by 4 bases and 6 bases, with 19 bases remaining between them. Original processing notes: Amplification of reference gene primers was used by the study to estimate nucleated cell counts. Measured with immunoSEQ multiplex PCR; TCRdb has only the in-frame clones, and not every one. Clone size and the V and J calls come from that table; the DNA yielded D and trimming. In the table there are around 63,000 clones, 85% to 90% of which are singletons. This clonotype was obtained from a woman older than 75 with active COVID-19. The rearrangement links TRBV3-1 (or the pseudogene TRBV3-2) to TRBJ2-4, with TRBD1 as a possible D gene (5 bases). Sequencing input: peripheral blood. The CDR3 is CASSRLAPGPGNIQYF. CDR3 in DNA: TGTGCCAGCAGCCGCCTGGCTCCAGGGCCCGGAAACATTCAGTACTTC.